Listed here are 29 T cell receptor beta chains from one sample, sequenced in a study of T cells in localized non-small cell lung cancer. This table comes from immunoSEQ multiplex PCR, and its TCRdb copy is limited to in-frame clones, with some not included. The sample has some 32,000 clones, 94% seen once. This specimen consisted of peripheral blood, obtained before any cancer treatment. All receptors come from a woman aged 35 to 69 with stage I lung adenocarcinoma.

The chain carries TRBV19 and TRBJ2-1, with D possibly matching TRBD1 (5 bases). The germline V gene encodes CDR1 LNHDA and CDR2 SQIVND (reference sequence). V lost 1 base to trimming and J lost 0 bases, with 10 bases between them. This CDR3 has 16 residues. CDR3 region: CASSIARRDSYNEQFF. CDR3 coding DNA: TGTGCCAGTAGTATAGCTCGCAGGGACTCCTACAATGAGCAGTTCTTC.

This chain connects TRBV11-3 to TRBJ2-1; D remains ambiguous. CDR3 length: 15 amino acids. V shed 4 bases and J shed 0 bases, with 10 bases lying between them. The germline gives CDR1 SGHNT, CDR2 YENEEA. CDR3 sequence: CASSSRGSSYNEQFF. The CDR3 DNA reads TGTGCCAGCAGCTCCCGAGGAAGCTCCTACAATGAGCAGTTCTTC.

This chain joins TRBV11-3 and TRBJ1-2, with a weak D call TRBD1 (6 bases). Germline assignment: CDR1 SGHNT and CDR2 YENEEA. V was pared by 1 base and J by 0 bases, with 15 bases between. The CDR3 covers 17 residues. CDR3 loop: CASSLGDRFSANYGYTF. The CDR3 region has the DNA TGTGCCAGCAGCTTAGGCGACAGGTTTTCAGCTAACTATGGCTACACCTTC.

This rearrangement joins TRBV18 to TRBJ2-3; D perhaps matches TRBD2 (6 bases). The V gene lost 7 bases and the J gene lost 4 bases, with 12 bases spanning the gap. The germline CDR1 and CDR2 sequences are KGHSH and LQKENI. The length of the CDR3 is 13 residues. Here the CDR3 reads CASYQASADTQYF. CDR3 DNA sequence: TGTGCCAGCTATCAGGCTAGCGCAGATACGCAGTATTTT. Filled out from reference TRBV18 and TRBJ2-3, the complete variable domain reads NAGVMQNPRHLVRRRGQEARLRCSPMKGHSHVYWYRQLPEEGLKFMVYLQKENIIDESGMPKERFSAEFPKEGPSILRIQQVVRGDSAAYFCASYQASADTQYFGPGTRLTVL.

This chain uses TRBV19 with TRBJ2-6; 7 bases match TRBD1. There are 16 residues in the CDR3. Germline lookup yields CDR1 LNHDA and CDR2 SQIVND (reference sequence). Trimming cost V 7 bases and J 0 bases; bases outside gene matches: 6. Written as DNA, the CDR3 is TGTGCCAGTACCCTGGGACAGCACTCTGGGGCCAACGTCCTGACTTTC. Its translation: CASTLGQHSGANVLTF.

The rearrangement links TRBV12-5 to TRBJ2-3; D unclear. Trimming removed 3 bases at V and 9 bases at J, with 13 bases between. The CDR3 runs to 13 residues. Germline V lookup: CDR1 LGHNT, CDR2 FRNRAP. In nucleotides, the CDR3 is TGTGCTAGTGGTTTTGTCGGCGACGCGACGCAGTATTTT. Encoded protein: CASGFVGDATQYF.

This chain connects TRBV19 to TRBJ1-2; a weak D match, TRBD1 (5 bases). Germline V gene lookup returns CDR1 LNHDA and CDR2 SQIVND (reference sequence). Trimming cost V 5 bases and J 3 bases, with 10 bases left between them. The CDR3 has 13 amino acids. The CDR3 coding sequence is TGTGCCAGTAGTCTCCCGGGGGACTATGGCTACACCTTC. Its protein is CASSLPGDYGYTF.

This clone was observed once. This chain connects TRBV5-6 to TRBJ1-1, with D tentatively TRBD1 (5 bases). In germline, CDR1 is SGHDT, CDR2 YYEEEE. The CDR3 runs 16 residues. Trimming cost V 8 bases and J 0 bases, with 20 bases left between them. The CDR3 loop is CASVPGWGSMNTEAFF. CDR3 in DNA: TGTGCCAGTGTCCCCGGGTGGGGGTCCATGAACACTGAAGCTTTCTTT.

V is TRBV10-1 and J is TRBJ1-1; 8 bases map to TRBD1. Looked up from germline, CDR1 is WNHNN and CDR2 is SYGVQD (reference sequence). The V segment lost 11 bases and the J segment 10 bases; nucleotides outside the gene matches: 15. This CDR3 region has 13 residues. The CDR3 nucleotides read TGCGCCCTGCGGAACAGGGGGATGGTACGAGCTTTCTTT. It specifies CALRNRGMVRAFF.

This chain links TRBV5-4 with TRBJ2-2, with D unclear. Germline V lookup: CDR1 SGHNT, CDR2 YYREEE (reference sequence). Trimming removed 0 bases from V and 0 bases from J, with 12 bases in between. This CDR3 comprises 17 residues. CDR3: CASSLERWTANTGELFF. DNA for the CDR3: TGTGCCAGCAGCTTGGAACGGTGGACCGCGAACACCGGGGAGCTGTTTTTT. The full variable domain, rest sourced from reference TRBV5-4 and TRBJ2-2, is ETGVTQSPTHLIKTRGQQVTLRCSSQSGHNTVSWYQQALGQGPQFIFQYYREEENGRGNFPPRFSGLQFPNYSSELNVNALELDDSALYLCASSLERWTANTGELFFGEGSRLTVL.

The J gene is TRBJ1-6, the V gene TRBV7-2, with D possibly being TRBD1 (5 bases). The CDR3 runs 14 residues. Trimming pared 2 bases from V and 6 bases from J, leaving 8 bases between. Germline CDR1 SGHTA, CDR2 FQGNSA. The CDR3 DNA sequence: TGTGCCAGCAGCTTACGAGGGGTTAATTCACCCCTCCACTTT. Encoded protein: CASSLRGVNSPLHF.

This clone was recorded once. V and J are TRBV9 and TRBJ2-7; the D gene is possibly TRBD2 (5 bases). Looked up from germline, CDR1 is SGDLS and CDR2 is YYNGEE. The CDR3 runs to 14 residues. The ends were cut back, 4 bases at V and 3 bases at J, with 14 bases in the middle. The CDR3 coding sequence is TGTGCCAGCAGCCCGGCTGCGGGCCACTACGAGCAGTACTTC. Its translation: CASSPAAGHYEQYF.

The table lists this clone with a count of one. The CDR3 reads CASSVVGGAGQETQYF. CDR3 nucleotide sequence: TGTGCCAGCAGCGTCGTCGGGGGGGCGGGTCAAGAGACCCAGTACTTC. The J gene is TRBJ2-5, the V gene TRBV9; 8 bases are a match to TRBD2. V was pared by 2 bases and J by 2 bases, with 8 bases of the junction left unmatched. Germline loops: CDR1 SGDLS, CDR2 YYNGEE. The CDR3 is 16 amino acids.

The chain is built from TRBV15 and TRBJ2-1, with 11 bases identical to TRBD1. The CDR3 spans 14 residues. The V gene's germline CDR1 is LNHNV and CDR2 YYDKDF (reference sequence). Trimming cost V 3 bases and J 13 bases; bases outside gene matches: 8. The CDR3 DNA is TGTGCCACCAGCAGGGAAAGGACAGGGGGCTTCCAGTTCTTC. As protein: CATSRERTGGFQFF.

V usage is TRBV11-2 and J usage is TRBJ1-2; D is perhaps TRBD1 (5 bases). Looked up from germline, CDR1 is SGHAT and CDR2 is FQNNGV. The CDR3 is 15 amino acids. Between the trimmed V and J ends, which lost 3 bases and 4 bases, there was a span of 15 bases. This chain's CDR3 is CASSLQGNSFYGYTF. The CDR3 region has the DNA TGTGCCAGCAGCTTGCAGGGTAACTCGTTCTATGGCTACACCTTC.

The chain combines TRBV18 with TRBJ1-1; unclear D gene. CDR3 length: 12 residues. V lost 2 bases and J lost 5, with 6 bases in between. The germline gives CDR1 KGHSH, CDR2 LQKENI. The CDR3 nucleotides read TGTGCCAGCTCACCAGGGAGAACTGAAGCTTTCTTT. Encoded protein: CASSPGRTEAFF.

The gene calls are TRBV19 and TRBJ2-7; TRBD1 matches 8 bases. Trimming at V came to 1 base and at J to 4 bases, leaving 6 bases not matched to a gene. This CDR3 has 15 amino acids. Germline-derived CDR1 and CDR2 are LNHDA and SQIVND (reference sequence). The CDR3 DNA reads TGTGCCAGTAGTATAGGTCGGGACAGGCCGTACGAGCAGTACTTC. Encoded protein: CASSIGRDRPYEQYF. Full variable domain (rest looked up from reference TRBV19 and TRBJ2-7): DGGITQSPKYLFRKEGQNVTLSCEQNLNHDAMYWYRQDPGQGLRLIYYSQIVNDFQKGDIAEGYSVSREKKESFPLTVTSAQKNPTAFYLCASSIGRDRPYEQYFGPGTRLTVT.

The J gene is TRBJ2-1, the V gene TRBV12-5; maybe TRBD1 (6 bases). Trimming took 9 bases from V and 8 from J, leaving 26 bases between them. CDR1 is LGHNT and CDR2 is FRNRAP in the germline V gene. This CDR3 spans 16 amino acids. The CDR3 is CASTGTDSFRWDEQFF. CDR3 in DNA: TGTGCTAGCACAGGGACCGACTCCTTTCGGTGGGATGAGCAGTTCTTC.

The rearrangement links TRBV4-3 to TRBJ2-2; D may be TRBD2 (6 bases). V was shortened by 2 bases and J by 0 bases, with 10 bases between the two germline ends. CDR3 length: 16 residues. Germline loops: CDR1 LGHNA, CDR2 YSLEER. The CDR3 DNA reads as TGCGCCAGCAGCCAAATCGGGAGTTCGAACACCGGGGAGCTGTTTTTT. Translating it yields CASSQIGSSNTGELFF.

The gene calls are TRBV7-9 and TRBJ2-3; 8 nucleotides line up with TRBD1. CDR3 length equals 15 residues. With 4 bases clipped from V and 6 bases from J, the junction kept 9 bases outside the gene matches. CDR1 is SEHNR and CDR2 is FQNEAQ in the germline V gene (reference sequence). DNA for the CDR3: TGTGCCAGCAGCTCGGGACAGGCGATGCACGATACGCAGTATTTT. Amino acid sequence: CASSSGQAMHDTQYF.

CDR3 protein: CASSVRWQQKTHQPQHF. The DNA of the CDR3 is TGTGCCAGCAGTGTTAGGTGGCAGCAGAAAACTCATCAGCCCCAGCATTTT. The chain uses TRBV25-1 and TRBJ1-5; D unclear. Germline V gives CDR1 MGHDK, CDR2 SYGVNS. The CDR3 sequence is 17 residues long. The V gene lost 4 bases and the J gene lost 5 bases, with 21 bases spanning the gap.

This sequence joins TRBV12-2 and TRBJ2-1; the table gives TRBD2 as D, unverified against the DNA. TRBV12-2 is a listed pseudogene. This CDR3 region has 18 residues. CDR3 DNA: TGTGCAAGTCGCTTAGCGGGGCTAGCGGGGGTGCCTGGGAATGAGCAGTTCTTC. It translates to CASRLAGLAGVPGNEQFF.

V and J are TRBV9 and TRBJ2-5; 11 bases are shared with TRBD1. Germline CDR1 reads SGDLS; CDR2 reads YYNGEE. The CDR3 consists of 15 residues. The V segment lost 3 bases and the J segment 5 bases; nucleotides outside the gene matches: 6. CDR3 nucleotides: TGTGCCAGCAGCGGGTGGACAGGGGGCGAGGAGACCCAGTACTTC. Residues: CASSGWTGGEETQYF.

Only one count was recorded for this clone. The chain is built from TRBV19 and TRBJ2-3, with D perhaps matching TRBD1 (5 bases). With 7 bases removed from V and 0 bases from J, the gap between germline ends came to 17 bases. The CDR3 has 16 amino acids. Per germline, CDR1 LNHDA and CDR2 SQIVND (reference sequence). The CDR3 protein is CASTPGGATSTDTQYF. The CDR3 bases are TGTGCCAGTACCCCGGGTGGGGCCACTAGCACAGATACGCAGTATTTT.

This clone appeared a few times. CDR3 sequence (DNA): TGTGCTAGTGCCTTGGGGCCTCGCACTGAAGCTTTCTTT. Amino acids: CASALGPRTEAFF. The chain joins TRBV12-5 to TRBJ1-1, with TRBD1 as a possible D gene (5 bases). Germline CDR1 and CDR2: LGHNT and FRNRAP. CDR3 length: 13 amino acids. V was pared by 7 bases and J by 4 bases, with 13 bases between. The variable domain in full, completed from reference TRBV12-5 and TRBJ1-1, reads DARVTQTPRHKVTEMGQEVTMRCQPILGHNTVFWYRQTMMQGLELLAYFRNRAPLDDSGMPKDRFSAEMPDATLATLKIQPSEPRDSAVYFCASALGPRTEAFFGQGTRLTVV.

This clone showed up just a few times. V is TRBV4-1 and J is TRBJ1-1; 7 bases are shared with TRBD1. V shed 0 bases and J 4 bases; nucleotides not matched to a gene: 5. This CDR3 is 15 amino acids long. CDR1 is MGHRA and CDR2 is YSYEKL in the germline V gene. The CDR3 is CASSQDGTVSTEAFF. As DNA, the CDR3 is TGCGCCAGCAGCCAAGATGGGACAGTGAGCACTGAAGCTTTCTTT.

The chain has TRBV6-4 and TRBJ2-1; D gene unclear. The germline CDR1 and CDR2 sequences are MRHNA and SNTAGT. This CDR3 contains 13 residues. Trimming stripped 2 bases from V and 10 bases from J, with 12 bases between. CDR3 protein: CASSDALGREQFF. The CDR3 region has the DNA TGTGCCAGCAGTGACGCTTTGGGCCGCGAGCAGTTCTTC.

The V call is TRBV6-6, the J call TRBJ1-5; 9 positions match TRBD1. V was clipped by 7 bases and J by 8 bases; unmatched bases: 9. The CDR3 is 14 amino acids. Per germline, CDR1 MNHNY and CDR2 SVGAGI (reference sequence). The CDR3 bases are TGTGCCAGCACCGCCGGGACAGGGCAGGAGCCCCAGCATTTT. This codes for CASTAGTGQEPQHF.

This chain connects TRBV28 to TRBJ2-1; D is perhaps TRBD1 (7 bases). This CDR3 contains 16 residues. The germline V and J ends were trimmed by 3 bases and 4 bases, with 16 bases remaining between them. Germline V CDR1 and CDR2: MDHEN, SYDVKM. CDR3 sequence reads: CASSLLQGSGYNEQFF. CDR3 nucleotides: TGTGCCAGCAGTTTGTTACAGGGGAGCGGGTACAATGAGCAGTTCTTC. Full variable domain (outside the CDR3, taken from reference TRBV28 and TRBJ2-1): DVKVTQSSRYLVKRTGEKVFLECVQDMDHENMFWYRQDPGLGLRLIYFSYDVKMKEKGDIPEGYSVSREKKERFSLILESASTNQTSMYLCASSLLQGSGYNEQFFGPGTRLTVL.